This TCR beta chain emerged from a study of T cells in Graves' hyperthyroidism and ophthalmopathy. About the research overall: Peripheral blood was acquired at first diagnosis, ahead of any therapy whatsoever. Study conclusions and caveats: Using 13 V-J features, a model discriminated ophthalmopathy from stable hyperthyroidism.

RNA transcripts gave rise to amplified TCR beta CDR3 regions. The HTBI set primed first-round TCR CDR3 RT-PCR. TCRdb re-called the multiplex PCR reads through MiXCR, storing one row per CDR3 protein. The sample gives around 500,000 distinct CDR3 sequences, roughly 16% of which show up once; over 25% is in the top ten. Per germline, CDR1 SQVTM and CDR2 ANQGSEA. The CDR3 consists of 12 residues. In regard to this clonotype: Its specificity is unknown. With a much larger clone just one base away, this may be a read error.

Reasons for excluding patients were uncontrolled infection, other autoimmune disease, pregnancy or lactation. Out of around 10 ml of fresh peripheral blood came the PBMCs. This TCR was sampled from a woman aged 30 to 39 with Graves' ophthalmopathy. The V and J genes are TRBV29-1 and TRBJ2-1, with TRBD1 matching 7 bases. The sequenced material came from blood. CDR3 nucleotides: TGCAGCGTCCGGGACAGTCACAATAAGCAGTTCTTC. This encodes CSVRDSHNKQFF.